The rows below give T cell receptor beta chains drawn from one sample of a study of shared clonotypes between healthy human individuals. Clones were sequenced by immunoSEQ multiplex PCR, and TCRdb holds only the in-frame ones, with some missing. The sample consists of over 2 million clones, approximately 90% of them appearing once. The sample taken for sequencing was naive CD4+ T cells from PBMCs. Source of these receptors: a man aged 18-30 years in good health. Some clones in this sample may be carry-over from other donors' samples. CDR3s include the opening cysteine and the closing phenylalanine or tryptophan. The D gene is left open where the match is weak. Expanded clones get a size class; other rows say once, few or many, or leave the size out.

CDR3 protein: CASSFRGNRGSAGNTEAFF; CDR3 DNA: TGTGCCAGCAGCTTTAGAGGGAACAGGGGATCCGCCGGGAACACTGAAGCTTTCTTT; D gene: TRBD1; V gene: TRBV5-5; J gene: TRBJ1-1; clone size: NA
CDR3 protein: CASSADRETQYF; CDR3 DNA: TGTGCCAGCAGTGCAGATCGGGAGACCCAGTACTTC; D gene: NA; V gene: TRBV2; J gene: TRBJ2-5; clone size: NA
CDR3 protein: CASSGGLAGGRPTGELFF; CDR3 DNA: TGTGCCAGCAGCGGGGGACTAGCGGGAGGGCGGCCCACCGGGGAGCTGTTTTTT; D gene: TRBD2; V gene: TRBV13; J gene: TRBJ2-2; clone size: NA
CDR3 protein: CASSLRWGDGEKLFF; CDR3 DNA: TGTGCCAGCAGCCTGAGGTGGGGAGACGGTGAAAAACTGTTTTTT; D gene: NA; V gene: TRBV7-9; J gene: TRBJ1-4; clone size: NA
CDR3 protein: CASSEAYREMNTEAFF; CDR3 DNA: TGTGCCAGCAGTGAAGCGTATCGGGAAATGAACACTGAAGCTTTCTTT; D gene: NA; V gene: TRBV6-1; J gene: TRBJ1-1; clone size: NA
CDR3 protein: CASKRVLETQYF; CDR3 DNA: TGTGCCAGCAAGAGAGTCTTGGAGACCCAGTACTTC; D gene: NA; V gene: TRBV2; J gene: TRBJ2-5; clone size: NA
CDR3 protein: CASRATLLAPSSYEQYF; CDR3 DNA: TGTGCCAGCAGGGCAACCCTCCTAGCCCCTTCCTCCTACGAGCAGTACTTC; D gene: NA; V gene: TRBV27; J gene: TRBJ2-7; clone size: NA
CDR3 protein: CATTDRYEQYF; CDR3 DNA: TGTGCCACGACAGACCGGTACGAGCAGTACTTC; D gene: NA; V gene: TRBV6-5; J gene: TRBJ2-7; clone size: NA
CDR3 protein: CSVEPGNPEAFF; CDR3 DNA: TGCAGCGTTGAACCAGGGAACCCTGAAGCTTTCTTT; D gene: NA; V gene: TRBV29-1; J gene: TRBJ1-1; clone size: NA
CDR3 protein: CSVEWTQLSETQYF; CDR3 DNA: TGCAGCGTTGAGTGGACGCAGCTCTCAGAGACCCAGTACTTC; D gene: NA; V gene: TRBV29-1; J gene: TRBJ2-5; clone size: NA
CDR3 protein: CASSQTEASNEQFF; CDR3 DNA: TGTGCCAGCAGCCAGACTGAAGCCTCCAATGAGCAGTTCTTC; D gene: NA; V gene: TRBV7-7; J gene: TRBJ2-1; clone size: few
CDR3 protein: CAIMTDREAGELFF; CDR3 DNA: TGTGCCATAATGACGGACAGGGAGGCCGGGGAGCTGTTTTTT; D gene: TRBD1; V gene: TRBV7-9; J gene: TRBJ2-2; clone size: NA
CDR3 protein: CASSQVTGRGLAAKHEQFF; CDR3 DNA: TGCGCCAGCAGCCAAGTAACGGGGCGTGGACTAGCGGCAAAACATGAGCAGTTCTTC; D gene: TRBD2; V gene: TRBV4-3; J gene: TRBJ2-1; clone size: NA
CDR3 protein: CASSPAAGGYNEQFF; CDR3 DNA: TGTGCCAGCAGCCCAGCAGCGGGAGGTTACAATGAGCAGTTCTTC; D gene: TRBD2; V gene: TRBV7-7; J gene: TRBJ2-1; clone size: NA
CDR3 protein: CATNRGVTEKLFF; CDR3 DNA: TGTGCCACCAACAGGGGTGTAACTGAAAAACTGTTTTTT; D gene: TRBD1; V gene: TRBV10-3; J gene: TRBJ1-4; clone size: NA
CDR3 protein: CASSLEKRQGAEAFF; CDR3 DNA: TGTGCCAGCAGCTTAGAAAAGCGTCAGGGCGCTGAAGCTTTCTTT; D gene: NA; V gene: TRBV7-2; J gene: TRBJ1-1; clone size: NA
CDR3 protein: CASSLRCDRESPLHF; CDR3 DNA: TGTGCCAGCAGCTTACGGTGCGACAGGGAATCACCCCTCCACTTT; D gene: TRBD1; V gene: TRBV7-2; J gene: TRBJ1-6; clone size: NA
CDR3 protein: CASSLFYRRNEQFF; CDR3 DNA: TGTGCCAGCAGCTTATTCTACAGGAGGAATGAGCAGTTCTTC; D gene: NA; V gene: TRBV7-2; J gene: TRBJ2-1; clone size: once
CDR3 protein: CASSSRRGNQPQHF; CDR3 DNA: TGTGCCAGCAGCTCCCGGCGGGGGAATCAGCCCCAGCATTTT; D gene: NA; V gene: TRBV6-5; J gene: TRBJ1-5; clone size: NA
CDR3 protein: CASSVHSGSYNEQFF; CDR3 DNA: TGTGCCAGCAGCGTCCATAGCGGGAGCTACAATGAGCAGTTCTTC; D gene: TRBD2; V gene: TRBV7-3; J gene: TRBJ2-1; clone size: NA
CDR3 protein: CAWSDLRGTNEKLFF; CDR3 DNA: TGTGCCTGGAGTGACCTCCGGGGCACTAATGAAAAACTGTTTTTT; D gene: NA; V gene: TRBV30; J gene: TRBJ1-4; clone size: NA
CDR3 protein: CASSTRLQVHEQYF; CDR3 DNA: TGTGCCAGCAGTACCAGACTCCAGGTCCACGAGCAGTACTTC; D gene: NA; V gene: TRBV7-8; J gene: TRBJ2-7; clone size: NA
CDR3 protein: CASSPPSPVGAFF; CDR3 DNA: TGTGCCAGCAGCCCCCCGTCGCCCGTCGGAGCTTTCTTT; D gene: NA; V gene: TRBV11-2; J gene: TRBJ1-1; clone size: NA
CDR3 protein: CASSWGGPNTEAFF; CDR3 DNA: TGCGCCAGCAGCTGGGGGGGGCCGAACACTGAAGCTTTCTTT; D gene: NA; V gene: TRBV5-1; J gene: TRBJ1-1; clone size: NA
CDR3 protein: CASSPSRLDTGELFF; CDR3 DNA: TGTGCCAGCTCACCCTCCCGATTGGACACCGGGGAGCTGTTTTTT; D gene: NA; V gene: TRBV18; J gene: TRBJ2-2; clone size: NA
CDR3 protein: CASSLGMNEQFF; CDR3 DNA: TGCGCCAGCAGCTTGGGTATGAATGAGCAGTTCTTC; D gene: NA; V gene: TRBV5-1; J gene: TRBJ2-1; clone size: NA
CDR3 protein: CASSYSTLGTEQYF; CDR3 DNA: TGTGCCAGCAGTTACTCGACTCTCGGGACCGAGCAGTACTTC; D gene: NA; V gene: TRBV6-5; J gene: TRBJ2-7; clone size: NA
CDR3 protein: CATSGNTAGVLHETQYF; CDR3 DNA: TGTGCCACCAGCGGTAACACAGCGGGTGTCCTGCATGAGACCCAGTACTTC; D gene: NA; V gene: TRBV15; J gene: TRBJ2-5; clone size: NA
CDR3 protein: CASSATQGDEKLFF; CDR3 DNA: TGTGCCAGCAGCGCGACTCAGGGAGACGAAAAACTGTTTTTT; D gene: NA; V gene: TRBV5-4; J gene: TRBJ1-4; clone size: NA
CDR3 protein: CASRRREGQPQHF; CDR3 DNA: TGTGCCAGCAGACGCAGGGAAGGTCAGCCCCAGCATTTT; D gene: NA; V gene: TRBV27; J gene: TRBJ1-5; clone size: NA
CDR3 protein: CASSISGSADTQYF; CDR3 DNA: TGTGCCAGCAGTATTAGCGGGAGTGCAGATACGCAGTATTTT; D gene: TRBD2; V gene: TRBV6-5; J gene: TRBJ2-3; clone size: NA
CDR3 protein: CASSAGTTSTDTQYF; CDR3 DNA: TGTGCCAGCAGCGCCGGGACCACTAGCACAGATACGCAGTATTTT; D gene: NA; V gene: TRBV5-6; J gene: TRBJ2-3; clone size: NA
CDR3 protein: CASSQAGVVWDTQYF; CDR3 DNA: TGTGCCAGCAGCCAAGCGGGAGTGGTCTGGGATACGCAGTATTTT; D gene: NA; V gene: TRBV14; J gene: TRBJ2-3; clone size: NA
CDR3 protein: CASSSRDREETQYF; CDR3 DNA: TGTGCCAGCAGTTCCCGGGACAGGGAAGAGACCCAGTACTTC; D gene: TRBD1; V gene: TRBV28; J gene: TRBJ2-5; clone size: NA
CDR3 protein: CASSGRMGVAAIYNEQFF; CDR3 DNA: TGTGCCAGCAGTGGGAGAATGGGCGTAGCGGCTATTTACAATGAGCAGTTCTTC; D gene: NA; V gene: TRBV9; J gene: TRBJ2-1; clone size: NA
CDR3 protein: CASSTEGLAGGPRWGYEQYF; CDR3 DNA: TGTGCCAGCAGTACCGAGGGACTAGCGGGAGGGCCGAGGTGGGGGTACGAGCAGTACTTC; D gene: NA; V gene: TRBV21-1; J gene: TRBJ2-7; clone size: NA
CDR3 protein: CASSSAGTSLRGTGELFF; CDR3 DNA: TGTGCCAGCAGTTCGGCCGGGACCTCCCTGCGTGGCACCGGGGAGCTGTTTTTT; D gene: NA; V gene: TRBV27; J gene: TRBJ2-2; clone size: NA
CDR3 protein: CASSGGAGTEAFF; CDR3 DNA: TGTGCCAGCAGTGGCGGCGCTGGCACTGAAGCTTTCTTT; D gene: NA; V gene: TRBV2; J gene: TRBJ1-1; clone size: NA
CDR3 protein: CASGTSENTGELFF; CDR3 DNA: TGTGCCAGCGGGACTAGTGAAAACACCGGGGAGCTGTTTTTT; D gene: TRBD2; V gene: TRBV6-6; J gene: TRBJ2-2; clone size: NA
CDR3 protein: CASSLGQGAYEQYF; CDR3 DNA: TGCGCCAGCAGCCTGGGACAGGGGGCTTACGAGCAGTACTTC; D gene: TRBD1; V gene: TRBV5-1; J gene: TRBJ2-7; clone size: NA
CDR3 protein: CASSLGLAATGELFF; CDR3 DNA: TGTGCCAGCAGTTTAGGGTTAGCGGCAACCGGGGAGCTGTTTTTT; D gene: NA; V gene: TRBV28; J gene: TRBJ2-2; clone size: NA
CDR3 protein: CASSARGGYEAFF; CDR3 DNA: TGTGCCAGCAGCGCGAGGGGGGGCTATGAAGCTTTCTTT; D gene: NA; V gene: TRBV9; J gene: TRBJ1-1; clone size: few
CDR3 protein: CASSQIVNYGYTF; CDR3 DNA: TGCGCCAGCAGCCAAATTGTAAACTATGGCTACACCTTC; D gene: NA; V gene: TRBV5-1; J gene: TRBJ1-2; clone size: NA
CDR3 protein: CASSELQGNEQFF; CDR3 DNA: TGTGCCAGCAGTGAATTGCAGGGCAATGAGCAGTTCTTC; D gene: NA; V gene: TRBV2; J gene: TRBJ2-1; clone size: NA
CDR3 protein: CSVAGNYGYTF; CDR3 DNA: TGCAGCGTTGCAGGAAACTATGGCTACACCTTC; D gene: NA; V gene: TRBV29-1; J gene: TRBJ1-2; clone size: once
CDR3 protein: CASSLKYQETQYF; CDR3 DNA: TGTGCCAGCAGTTTAAAGTACCAAGAGACCCAGTACTTC; D gene: NA; V gene: TRBV27; J gene: TRBJ2-5; clone size: NA
CDR3 protein: CASSFPSYEQYF; CDR3 DNA: TGTGCCAGCAGCTTTCCTTCCTACGAGCAGTACTTC; D gene: NA; V gene: TRBV11-2; J gene: TRBJ2-7; clone size: NA
CDR3 protein: CASSSGREVYNEQFF; CDR3 DNA: TGTGCCAGCAGCTCGGGGCGGGAGGTCTACAATGAGCAGTTCTTC; D gene: TRBD2; V gene: TRBV28; J gene: TRBJ2-1; clone size: once
CDR3 protein: CASSFGTSGRVEQFF; CDR3 DNA: TGTGCCAGCAGTTTTGGGACTAGCGGTAGAGTGGAGCAGTTCTTC; D gene: TRBD2; V gene: TRBV27; J gene: TRBJ2-1; clone size: once
CDR3 protein: CAWSVFGSSGYRTDTQYF; CDR3 DNA: TGTGCCTGGAGTGTATTTGGGTCTAGCGGATACCGCACAGATACGCAGTATTTT; D gene: TRBD2; V gene: TRBV30; J gene: TRBJ2-3; clone size: NA
CDR3 protein: CATSRGGADTQYF; CDR3 DNA: TGTGCCACCAGCAGGGGGGGGGCAGATACGCAGTATTTT; D gene: TRBD2; V gene: TRBV15; J gene: TRBJ2-3; clone size: NA
CDR3 protein: CSAGGTAQETQYF; CDR3 DNA: TGCAGCGCAGGCGGGACAGCACAAGAGACCCAGTACTTC; D gene: NA; V gene: TRBV29-1; J gene: TRBJ2-5; clone size: NA
CDR3 protein: CASSLEGLSYEQYF; CDR3 DNA: TGCGCCAGCAGCTTGGAAGGACTTTCCTACGAGCAGTACTTC; D gene: NA; V gene: TRBV5-1; J gene: TRBJ2-7; clone size: NA
CDR3 protein: CASSQLRDYRNEQFF; CDR3 DNA: TGTGCCAGCAGCCAGCTTCGGGACTACCGGAATGAGCAGTTCTTC; D gene: TRBD2; V gene: TRBV4-2; J gene: TRBJ2-1; clone size: NA
CDR3 protein: CATSRDPYTEAFF; CDR3 DNA: TGTGCCACCAGCAGAGATCCATACACTGAAGCTTTCTTT; D gene: NA; V gene: TRBV15; J gene: TRBJ1-1; clone size: NA
CDR3 protein: CASSSIAGGPGSTDTQYF; CDR3 DNA: TGTGCCAGCAGCTCCATAGCGGGAGGGCCGGGTAGCACAGATACGCAGTATTTT; D gene: TRBD2; V gene: TRBV7-6; J gene: TRBJ2-3; clone size: NA
CDR3 protein: CASSETTVSTEAFF; CDR3 DNA: TGTGCCAGCAGCGAAACAACTGTTAGCACTGAAGCTTTCTTT; D gene: NA; V gene: TRBV9; J gene: TRBJ1-1; clone size: NA
CDR3 protein: CASSTGLAGGAYNEQFF; CDR3 DNA: TGCGCCAGCAGCACCGGACTAGCAGGAGGGGCTTACAATGAGCAGTTCTTC; D gene: TRBD2; V gene: TRBV5-1; J gene: TRBJ2-1; clone size: NA